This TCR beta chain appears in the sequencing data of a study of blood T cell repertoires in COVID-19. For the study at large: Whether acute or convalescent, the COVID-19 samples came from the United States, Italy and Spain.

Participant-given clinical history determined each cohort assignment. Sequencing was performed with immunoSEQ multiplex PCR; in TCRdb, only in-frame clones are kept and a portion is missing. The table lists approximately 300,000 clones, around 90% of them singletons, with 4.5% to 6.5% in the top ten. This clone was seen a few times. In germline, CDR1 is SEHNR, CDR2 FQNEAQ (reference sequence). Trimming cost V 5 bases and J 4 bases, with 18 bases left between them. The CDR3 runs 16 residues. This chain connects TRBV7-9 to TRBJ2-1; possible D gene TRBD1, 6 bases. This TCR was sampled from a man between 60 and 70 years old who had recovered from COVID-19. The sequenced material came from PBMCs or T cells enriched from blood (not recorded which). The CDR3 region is CASSHNNRGTYNEQFF. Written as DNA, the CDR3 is TGTGCCAGCAGCCATAATAATAGAGGGACATACAATGAGCAGTTCTTC. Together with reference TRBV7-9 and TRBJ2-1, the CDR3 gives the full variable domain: DTGVSQNPRHKITKRGQNVTFRCDPISEHNRLYWYRQTLGQGPEFLTYFQNEAQLEKSRLLSDRFSAERPKGSFSTLEIQRTEQGDSAMYLCASSHNNRGTYNEQFFGPGTRLTVL.